Listed here is a single T cell receptor (beta chain). This entry comes from a study of high-grade serous ovarian cancer treatment subgroups. Tumor samples were taken before definitive surgery or chemotherapy. Assay used: immunoSEQ multiplex PCR; TCRdb lists only in-frame clones, some missing. The sample yields 10,000 to 12,000 clones, roughly 70% seen once. The V gene's germline CDR1 is LGHNA and CDR2 YSLEER. Trimming removed 1 base at V and 6 bases at J, with 16 bases between. The CDR3 contains 15 residues. Sequenced input: tumor tissue. The chain is built from TRBV4-3 and TRBJ2-7; D may be TRBD1 (6 bases). The clonotype originates from a human donor with high-grade serous ovarian cancer. The DNA for the CDR3 is TGCGCCAGCAGCCAAGGGGGGCCCTCTCACGCCGAGCAGTACTTC. Its protein is CASSQGGPSHAEQYF.